Listed here is a single TCR beta chain. The sort gate was single viable CD3+CD4+CD8-CD45RO+ cells for memory CD4+ T cells. The data stem from a study of memory CD4+ T cells and cytomegalovirus serostatus. The ends were cut back, 5 bases at V and 0 bases at J, with 8 bases in the middle. Germline V gene data show CDR1 as SEHNR and CDR2 as FQNEAQ (reference sequence). CDR3 length: 14 amino acids. This table comes from immunoSEQ multiplex PCR, and its TCRdb copy is limited to in-frame clones, with some not included. The sample gives about 61,000 clones, 82% of which show up once; around 0.9% is in the top ten.

This sequence joins TRBV7-9 and TRBJ1-3; D uncertain. The clonotype was recovered from an adult in good health and CMV-seronegative. The specimen sequenced was memory CD4+ T cells from blood. CDR3 residues: CASSRVSSGNTIYF. The DNA for the CDR3 is TGTGCCAGCAGCCGCGTGAGCTCTGGAAACACCATATATTTT.